Shown below are 17 T cell receptor beta chains from a single sample sequenced in a study of Ad26.COV2.S vaccination and SARS-CoV-2 variants. Documented treatment: around 19 received Ad26.COV2.S at low or high dose, single or two shots; about 5 received placebo; per-sample allocation not given. It was on day 63 after the first vaccine or placebo injection that samples were taken. Clones were sequenced by immunoSEQ multiplex PCR, and TCRdb holds only the in-frame ones, with some missing. The data contain around 450,000 clones, 90% of them singletons. This material consisted of peripheral blood, taken in a trial of Ad26.COV2.S vaccine versus placebo. The receptors here all came from a person aged 18 to 59 who received the Ad26.COV2.S COVID-19 vaccine or a placebo.

The chain employs TRBV30 and TRBJ2-2; D remains unclear. V lost 0 bases and J 0 bases, leaving 8 bases between the germline ends. There are 15 residues in the CDR3. Germline assignment: CDR1 GTSNPN and CDR2 SVGIG (reference sequence). The CDR3 DNA is TGTGCCTGGAGTGTCCGGCGATCGAACACCGGGGAGCTGTTTTTT. It specifies CAWSVRRSNTGELFF.

The chain is built from TRBV10-3 and TRBJ2-2, with a tentative D call TRBD2 (6 bases). This CDR3 region has 15 residues. The germline gives CDR1 ENHRY, CDR2 SYGVKD. The V and J ends lost 4 bases and 7 bases respectively, with 16 bases between them. CDR3 sequence (DNA): TGTGCCATCAGTGGGGTCGGGAGATGGGGCGGGGAGCTGTTTTTT. Translated, it gives CAISGVGRWGGELFF.

V and J are TRBV5-1 and TRBJ2-3; the match to TRBD1 covers 9 bases. The CDR3 is made up of 23 amino acids. Germline assignment: CDR1 SGHRS and CDR2 YFSETQ. The J segment lost 2 bases and the V segment lost 2 bases, leaving 27 bases of the junction unmatched. CDR3 residues: CASSLKGQGGGSGEGEATDTQYF. DNA of the CDR3: TGCGCCAGCAGCTTAAAGGGACAGGGCGGAGGAAGCGGAGAGGGAGAGGCCACAGATACGCAGTATTTT.

This chain's CDR3 is CASSYNPEDLSSYNEQFF. The DNA of the CDR3 is TGTGCCAGCAGTTATAACCCAGAGGACCTAAGCTCCTACAATGAGCAGTTCTTC. The V and J genes are TRBV27 and TRBJ2-1, with no clear D. In germline, CDR1 is MNHEY, CDR2 SMNVEV (reference sequence). The length of the CDR3 is 18 residues. Trimming took 4 bases from V and 0 from J, leaving 19 bases between them.

This chain uses TRBV28 with TRBJ1-2; 9 positions agree with TRBD1. The CDR3 contains 14 residues. V lost 5 bases, J lost 5 bases, and 6 bases stayed unmatched. Germline assignment: CDR1 MDHEN and CDR2 SYDVKM. The CDR3 here is CASSKQGAGYGYTF. The CDR3 DNA reads TGTGCCAGCAGTAAACAGGGGGCTGGTTATGGCTACACCTTC.

The chain is built from TRBV5-6 and TRBJ2-7; TRBD2 aligns across 12 bases. Germline lookup yields CDR1 SGHDT and CDR2 YYEEEE. J gave up 5 bases and V 4 bases, and 4 bases lay outside the gene matches. The CDR3 extends over 14 amino acids. The CDR3 loop reads CASSMGLAGDEQYF. The CDR3 nucleotides are TGTGCCAGCAGCATGGGACTAGCGGGCGACGAGCAGTACTTC.

The J gene is TRBJ1-1, the V gene TRBV20-1; D is unclear. CDR1 and CDR2 (germline): DFQATT, SNEGSKA (reference sequence). Trimming took 3 bases from V and 3 from J, leaving 11 bases between them. CDR3 length equals 13 residues. The DNA of the CDR3 is TGCAGTGCTAGTCAGAGGGCCGACACTGAAGCTTTCTTT. This sequence encodes CSASQRADTEAFF.

The V and J genes are TRBV28 and TRBJ2-5; 10 nucleotides line up with TRBD1. Germline V lookup: CDR1 MDHEN, CDR2 SYDVKM. V trimming: 4 bases; J trimming: 9 bases; junction bases outside the gene matches: 5. The CDR3 sequence is 13 residues long. For the CDR3, the DNA is TGTGCCAGCAGTTACGGACAGGGGGACCCCCAGTACTTC. It codes for CASSYGQGDPQYF.

The chain uses TRBV9 and TRBJ1-4; TRBD1 might be the D (6 bases). Trimming took off 0 bases at V and 3 bases at J, with 12 bases between the two ends. This CDR3 contains 16 residues. Germline assignment: CDR1 SGDLS and CDR2 YYNGEE. CDR3 sequence: CASSVEGGIPNEKLFF. The CDR3 DNA reads as TGTGCCAGCAGCGTAGAAGGGGGGATTCCTAATGAAAAACTGTTTTTT.

This chain joins TRBV7-2 and TRBJ2-1; no clear D. There are 11 residues in the CDR3. Germline V lookup: CDR1 SGHTA, CDR2 FQGNSA. Trimming took 8 bases from V and 6 from J, leaving 8 bases between them. The CDR3 here is CASGFSNEQFF. CDR3 bases: TGTGCCAGCGGGTTCTCCAATGAGCAGTTCTTC.

The chain joins TRBV6-2 or TRBV6-3 to TRBJ2-7, with 10 nucleotides matching TRBD2. V shed 2 bases and J 3 bases; nucleotides not matched to a gene: 13. This CDR3 contains 18 residues. CDR1 MNHEY and CDR2 SVGEGT come from the germline V gene. The CDR3: CASSYPGLAVVRLYEQYF. The CDR3 bases are TGTGCCAGCAGTTACCCCGGACTAGCGGTTGTCCGCCTCTACGAGCAGTACTTC.

V gene TRBV7-7 combines with J gene TRBJ1-5; the match to TRBD1 covers 11 bases. The CDR3 totals 18 residues. CDR1 and CDR2 (germline): SSHAT, FNYEAQ (reference sequence). J was trimmed by 0 bases and V by 4 bases; bases with no gene match: 8. DNA of the CDR3: TGTGCCAGCAGCTCCCTCGGGACAGGGGGGATTAGCAATCAGCCCCAGCATTTT. Amino acids: CASSSLGTGGISNQPQHF.

V usage is TRBV7-2 and J usage is TRBJ2-4; D is unclear. V lost 1 base to trimming and J lost 0 bases, with 10 bases between them. The CDR3 extends over 16 amino acids. CDR1 and CDR2 from the germline V gene are SGHTA and FQGNSA. The CDR3 nucleotides are TGTGCCAGCAGCTTAGAAATAGGGCAAGCCAAAAACATTCAGTACTTC. Protein product: CASSLEIGQAKNIQYF.

The rearrangement joins TRBV10-3 to TRBJ2-3, with 10 bases aligning to TRBD2. The junction had 5 bases not matched to a gene; V was cut back by 6 bases and J by 2 bases. CDR3 size: 15 residues. The germline V gene has CDR1 ENHRY and CDR2 SYGVKD. This CDR3 is CAIREAGGITDTQYF. The DNA of the CDR3 is TGTGCCATCAGGGAAGCGGGAGGGATCACAGATACGCAGTATTTT.

The chain recombines TRBV6-2 or TRBV6-3 with TRBJ2-3; a possible D gene is TRBD2 (5 bases). The CDR3 runs 14 residues. Germline assignment: CDR1 MNHEY and CDR2 SVGEGT. With 3 bases removed from V and 6 bases from J, the gap between germline ends came to 13 bases. The CDR3 DNA follows: TGTGCCAGCAGTTATGCGCGGGTATTGGATACGCAGTATTTT. It is translated as CASSYARVLDTQYF.

The rearrangement uses TRBV19 and TRBJ2-7; perhaps TRBD1 as D (5 bases). Germline lookup yields CDR1 LNHDA and CDR2 SQIVND (reference sequence). V lost 1 base, J lost 3 bases, and 10 bases lay in between. The CDR3 totals 14 residues. CDR3 in DNA: TGTGCCAGTAGTATAGCTCGCGGACACTACGAGCAGTACTTC. The encoded protein is CASSIARGHYEQYF.

This chain uses TRBV27 with TRBJ2-7; maybe TRBD1 (5 bases). The length of the CDR3 is 15 residues. Per germline, CDR1 MNHEY and CDR2 SMNVEV (reference sequence). Trimming removed 5 bases at V and 2 bases at J, with 16 bases between. CDR3: CASSPSPTETYEQYF. CDR3 sequence (DNA): TGTGCCAGCAGTCCCTCTCCGACAGAAACCTACGAGCAGTACTTC.